The 22 T cell receptor beta chains listed next were all sequenced from one sample in a study of early T cells in non-severe SARS-CoV-2 infection. Via MiXCR, TCRdb re-called the 5' RACE reads, giving one row per CDR3 protein. This table has about 55,000 distinct CDR3 sequences, approximately 8.4% appearing once. The sequenced sample consisted of whole blood. These receptors came from an adult who was a healthcare worker with PCR-confirmed SARS-CoV-2 infection or an uninfected control (not recorded which).

J is TRBJ2-3 and V is TRBV21-1; the table calls TRBD2, which could not be checked here. TRBV21-1 represents a pseudogene. This CDR3 is 20 amino acids long. The CDR3 reads CASSNRRAGTSGDGGDTQYF. CDR3 bases: TGTGCCAGCAGCAACAGACGAGCCGGGACTAGCGGGGATGGCGGAGATACGCAGTATTTT.

This clonotype showed up just once. The chain couples TRBV18 to TRBJ2-2; 9 nucleotides line up with TRBD1. Germline-derived CDR1 and CDR2 are KGHSH and LQKENI. This CDR3 region has 16 residues. V lost 6 bases to trimming and J lost 4 bases; unmatched junction nucleotides: 9. CDR3 region: CASSSGQGYGTGELFF. In nucleotides, the CDR3 is TGTGCCAGCTCTTCGGGACAGGGATATGGCACCGGGGAGCTGTTTTTT.

This clonotype was recorded once. A single base separates this from a much larger clone, so it may be a read error. The chain is built from TRBV12-3 or TRBV12-4 and TRBJ2-7; possible D gene TRBD2, 6 bases. V lost 10 bases and J lost 5, with 24 bases in between. The CDR3 is 15 amino acids. CDR3 protein: CANRWGRRGVDEQYF. The DNA of the CDR3 is TGTGCCAACAGATGGGGAAGGCGGGGCGTGGACGAGCAGTACTTC.

This clonotype was seen a few times. This sequence joins TRBV6-6 and TRBJ2-7; 11 bases agree with TRBD2. Germline V gives CDR1 MNHNY, CDR2 SVGAGI (reference sequence). The CDR3 extends over 15 amino acids. J lost 3 bases, V lost 0 bases, and 1 base had no gene match. This CDR3 is CASSYSTSGDYEQYF. Here the CDR3 DNA reads TGTGCCAGCAGTTACTCGACTAGCGGGGACTACGAGCAGTACTTC.

The chain joins TRBV9 to TRBJ1-2; 8 bases map to TRBD1. J gave up 9 bases and V 0 bases, and 10 bases lay outside the gene matches. The CDR3 extends over 15 amino acids. Per germline, CDR1 SGDLS and CDR2 YYNGEE. CDR3 sequence: CASSVASGGAASYTF. For the CDR3, the DNA is TGTGCCAGCAGCGTAGCTTCAGGGGGCGCGGCTAGCTACACCTTC.

This clonotype was seen only a few times. The J gene is TRBJ1-1, the V gene TRBV7-9; no reliable D call. The CDR3 is 15 residues long. The germline CDR1 and CDR2 sequences are SEHNR and FQNEAQ (reference sequence). V was clipped by 6 bases and J by 0 bases, with 14 bases between them. The CDR3 DNA is TGTGCCAGCAGTACCGGGCGGATTTTGAACACTGAAGCTTTCTTT. Its translation: CASSTGRILNTEAFF.

The chain has TRBV28 and TRBJ1-1, with D unresolved. CDR1 and CDR2 (germline): MDHEN, SYDVKM. V was trimmed by 5 bases and J by 7 bases, leaving 11 bases between them. The CDR3 is made up of 12 amino acids. The CDR3 spells CASSLPWGEAFF. CDR3 DNA: TGTGCCAGCAGTCTCCCCTGGGGTGAAGCTTTCTTT.

The chain has TRBV7-9 and TRBJ2-1, with TRBD2 as a possible D gene (5 bases). Trimming pared 1 base from V and 7 bases from J, leaving 8 bases between. Germline V gene data show CDR1 as SEHNR and CDR2 as FQNEAQ (reference sequence). The CDR3 is 13 amino acids. The DNA of the CDR3 is TGTGCCAGCAGCTTAGTAACGGGGAATGAGCAGTTCTTC. It specifies CASSLVTGNEQFF.

This clonotype has only a few counts. V gene TRBV20-1 combines with J gene TRBJ2-2; TRBD1 is a possible D gene (6 bases). Germline CDR1 DFQATT, CDR2 SNEGSKA (reference sequence). Trimming took 7 bases from V and 2 from J, leaving 8 bases between them. The length of the CDR3 is 12 residues. CDR3 protein: CSVQGNTGELFF. Here the CDR3 DNA reads TGCAGTGTACAGGGTAACACCGGGGAGCTGTTTTTT.

The rearrangement joins TRBV11-2 to TRBJ2-4, with 8 nucleotides matching TRBD2. Germline CDR1 SGHAT, CDR2 FQNNGV. J lost 5 bases, V lost 5 bases, and 5 bases had no gene match. This CDR3 spans 14 amino acids. The CDR3 region has the DNA TGTGCCAGCAGCCACGCCGGGAGGGAAAACATTCAGTACTTC. It yields the protein CASSHAGRENIQYF.

This clonotype was recorded at least ten times. The gene calls are TRBV6-5 and TRBJ1-1; D is unclear. CDR3 length: 13 amino acids. Between the trimmed V and J ends, which lost 2 bases and 1 base, there was a span of 5 bases. Germline assignment: CDR1 MNHEY and CDR2 SVGAGI. The CDR3 here is CASSYGKNTEAFF. DNA for the CDR3: TGTGCCAGCAGTTACGGGAAGAACACTGAAGCTTTCTTT.

The chain employs TRBV27 and TRBJ2-7, with 10 bases lining up with TRBD2. The V gene's germline CDR1 is MNHEY and CDR2 SMNVEV (reference sequence). The CDR3 has 14 residues. The V and J ends lost 5 bases and 3 bases, in that order; junction bases with no gene match: 4. Here the CDR3 DNA reads TGTGCCAGCAGTCCCGGGACTAGCGTCTACGAGCAGTACTTC. It codes for CASSPGTSVYEQYF.

This clonotype has more than one count but fewer than ten. This chain links TRBV5-1 with TRBJ2-3, with 12 bases identical to TRBD2. V dropped 4 bases and J dropped 5; count of bases not matched to a gene: 8. The CDR3 spans 16 residues. Germline loops: CDR1 SGHRS, CDR2 YFSETQ. CDR3 sequence (DNA): TGCGCCAGCAGCCCGACACTAGCGGGGGGAAGAGATACGCAGTATTTT. Translating gives CASSPTLAGGRDTQYF.

There are a few counts of this clonotype. The chain recombines TRBV20-1 with TRBJ1-3; D not certain. CDR3 length: 14 residues. CDR1 is DFQATT, CDR2 SNEGSKA, per germline (reference sequence). V was shortened by 3 bases and J by 0 bases, with 9 bases between the two germline ends. Written as DNA, the CDR3 is TGCAGTGCTAGCTTCGGCAGCTCTGGAAACACCATATATTTT. Its translation is CSASFGSSGNTIYF.

Comment on this clonotype: One junction end does not reproduce the germline sequence, and a read error may be involved. DNA of the CDR3: TGTGCCAGCAGCCAAATTCCTCCGGGACTCTTAACCTTC. It yields the protein CASSQIPPGLLTF. V gene TRBV3-1 combines with J gene TRBJ2-7; possibly TRBD2 for D (6 bases). The CDR3 has 13 amino acids. The germline gives CDR1 LGHDT, CDR2 YNNKEL (reference sequence).

As to this clonotype: Germline is not matched at one junction end, which may reflect a read error. V gene TRBV2 combines with J gene TRBJ1-5; the D gene is possibly TRBD1 (6 bases). The germline CDR1 and CDR2 sequences are SNHLY and FYNNEI. The CDR3 length is 14 residues. The DNA for the CDR3 is TGTGCCAGCAGTTCACAGGGTAGCGATCAGCCCCAGCATTTT. Amino acids: CASSSQGSDQPQHF.

This chain uses TRBV28 with TRBJ2-4, with 7 bases identical to TRBD1. The germline gives CDR1 MDHEN, CDR2 SYDVKM. Germline trimming cut 3 bases from V and 5 bases from J; bases unmatched to any gene: 4. This CDR3 region has 14 residues. CDR3 sequence (DNA): TGTGCCAGCAGTTTCGCAGGGGGTCAAAACATTCAGTACTTC. Amino acids: CASSFAGGQNIQYF.

This chain uses TRBV7-2 with TRBJ1-2; maybe TRBD1 (5 bases). V was trimmed by 5 bases and J by 4 bases, leaving 20 bases between them. Germline values: CDR1 SGHTA, CDR2 FQGNSA. This CDR3 has 16 amino acids. Here the CDR3 reads CASSPPGHGGFYGYTF. In DNA form, the CDR3 reads TGTGCCAGCAGCCCTCCCGGACACGGAGGGTTCTATGGCTACACCTTC.

This clonotype has at least ten counts. The V and J genes are TRBV7-2 and TRBJ2-1; 8 bases fit TRBD1. The CDR3 length is 15 residues. Germline V gene data show CDR1 as SGHTA and CDR2 as FQGNSA. Trimming cost V 2 bases and J 6 bases; bases outside gene matches: 6. CDR3 sequence (DNA): TGTGCCAGCAGCTTATCGGACAGGGTGGGCAATGAGCAGTTCTTC. This sequence encodes CASSLSDRVGNEQFF.

This clonotype was counted many times. This chain joins TRBV27 and TRBJ2-4; 7 bases match TRBD2. CDR3 length: 12 residues. V dropped 6 bases and J dropped 15; count of bases not matched to a gene: 11. Germline CDR1 MNHEY, CDR2 SMNVEV (reference sequence). The CDR3: CASSLAGGMAYF. In DNA, the CDR3 is TGTGCCAGCAGCCTAGCCGGGGGGATGGCGTACTTC.

In its sample, this clonotype was seen a few times. The rearrangement uses TRBV9 and TRBJ1-6; D unresolved. This CDR3 region has 9 residues. The germline V gene has CDR1 SGDLS and CDR2 YYNGEE. Trimming pared 7 bases from V and 10 bases from J, leaving 3 bases between. CDR3 sequence reads: CASGSPLHF. The DNA for the CDR3 is TGTGCCAGCGGGTCACCCCTCCACTTT.

The CDR3 DNA follows: TGTGCCAGCAGCCAAGATCTCCTTCAGCCCCAGCATTTT. Protein product: CASSQDLLQPQHF. The chain recombines TRBV3-1 with TRBJ1-5; no definite D call. V was trimmed by 0 bases and J by 6 bases, leaving 6 bases between them. The CDR3 contains 13 residues. Germline CDR1 reads LGHDT; CDR2 reads YNNKEL (reference sequence).